The 13 T cell receptor beta chains given below trace back to one sample, sequenced in a study of Graves' ophthalmopathy and Graves' hyperthyroidism (dated by TCRdb to 2016 to 2019). Instrument used: Illumina HiSeq 2000. TCR beta CDR3 regions were amplified from RNA transcripts for repertoire sequencing. A first-round RT-PCR used HTBI primers with the Qiagen OneStep RT-PCR kit, followed by a second-round multiplex PCR, size selection and purification. Using fastp trimming at Q25 and MiXCR clonotype assembly, TCRdb reanalyzed the public sequencing data and kept in-frame beta chains. For every CDR3 protein sequence, its rows merge into one entry that carries the most common genes and DNA. For this sample there are about 740,000 distinct CDR3 sequences; roughly 41% appear just once. 35% to 55% of the sample goes to the ten largest clones. Specimen: peripheral blood. These receptors were taken from an adult man with Graves' ophthalmopathy.

This clonotype came up a few times. This chain uses TRBV20-1 with TRBJ2-2; the match to TRBD2 covers 7 bases. The CDR3 is 14 residues long. The germline V gene has CDR1 DFQATT and CDR2 SNEGSKA (reference sequence). After removal of 3 bases from V and 6 bases from J, the junction contained 7 bases not matched to a gene. The CDR3 bases are TGCAGTGCTAGGGCAAGCGGGGTAGCCGGGGAGCTGTTTTTT. It is translated as CSARASGVAGELFF.

This clonotype was seen only a few times. The chain recombines TRBV6-6 with TRBJ2-7; weak D call: TRBD1 (6 bases). Germline CDR1 MNHNY, CDR2 SVGAGI (reference sequence). The CDR3 spans 15 residues. V lost 10 bases and J 3 bases, leaving 22 bases between the germline ends. This CDR3 is CATLDAGVWNYEQYF. The DNA for the CDR3 is TGTGCCACATTGGACGCAGGGGTGTGGAACTACGAGCAGTACTTC.

Of note for this clonotype: Because it lacks the conserved phenylalanine or tryptophan at the end, this CDR3 is likely a read error. The chain carries TRBV7-3 and TRBJ2-2, with 11 bases aligning to TRBD2. The ends lost 0 bases at V and 5 bases at J; junction bases unmatched: 11. Looked up from germline, CDR1 is SGHTA and CDR2 is FQGTGA. This CDR3 spans 19 amino acids. CDR3 DNA: TGTGCCAGCAGCTTAACTTCTAGCGGGGGGCCTTGGGGGACCGGGGAGCTGTTTTTA. Its protein is CASSLTSSGGPWGTGELFL.

There are a few counts of this clonotype. CDR3 in DNA: TGTGCCAGCAGTTCCCGAGGTAACTCCTACGAGCAGTACTTC. Translating it yields CASSSRGNSYEQYF. V usage is TRBV12-3 or TRBV12-4 and J usage is TRBJ2-7; no definite D call. V was clipped by 4 bases and J by 0 bases, with 10 bases between them. The length of the CDR3 is 14 residues.

Worth noting for this clonotype: This may be a read error: a much more frequent sequence differs by one nucleotide. This chain uses TRBV25-1 with TRBJ2-7; 8 bases are a match to TRBD1. Germline V gene lookup returns CDR1 MGHDK and CDR2 SYGVNS. The V gene end was trimmed by 4 bases and the J gene end by 7 bases; junction bases not matched to a gene: 12. CDR3 length equals 15 residues. CDR3 nucleotides: TGTGCCAGCAGTGGTCCAGGCAGGGGGCTCAAAGAGCAGTACTTC. As protein: CASSGPGRGLKEQYF.

The rearrangement joins TRBV12-3 or TRBV12-4 to TRBJ2-5; TRBD2 aligns across 7 bases. The CDR3 sequence is 14 residues long. CDR3 region: CASGLSGGKETQYF. DNA for the CDR3: TGTGCTAGTGGACTATCCGGGGGGAAAGAGACCCAGTACTTC.

The chain is built from TRBV7-2 and TRBJ2-7; 12 bases match TRBD2. Germline V lookup: CDR1 SGHTA, CDR2 FQGNSA. The V and J ends lost 1 base and 5 bases, in that order; junction bases with no gene match: 9. The CDR3 has 17 amino acids. This CDR3 is CASSLVGRLAGVHEQYF. CDR3 DNA: TGTGCCAGCAGCTTAGTTGGGAGACTAGCGGGAGTGCACGAGCAGTACTTC.

The V gene is TRBV12-3 or TRBV12-4, the J gene TRBJ1-5; tentatively, D is TRBD1 (6 bases). This CDR3 spans 15 amino acids. V was cut by 6 bases and J by 5 bases, with 17 bases left in between. CDR3 DNA: TGTGCCAGCAGGGGGAGAGGGGGATTATATCAGCCCCAGCATTTT. Amino acid sequence: CASRGRGGLYQPQHF.

This clonotype was picked up many times. The rearrangement uses TRBV6-6 and TRBJ2-5; TRBD1 matches 9 bases. In germline, CDR1 is MNHNY, CDR2 SVGAGI (reference sequence). This CDR3 spans 16 amino acids. The trim removed 5 bases at V and 2 bases at J, leaving 9 bases unmatched. The CDR3 nucleotides read TGTGCCAGCAGTCTTACGACAGGGGGAAGGCAAGAGACCCAGTACTTC. It codes for CASSLTTGGRQETQYF.

This clonotype was recorded at least ten times. V gene TRBV2 combines with J gene TRBJ2-7; D gene unclear. The CDR3 sequence is 14 residues long. CDR1 and CDR2 (germline): SNHLY, FYNNEI. V was pared by 4 bases and J by 2 bases, with 12 bases between. Here the CDR3 reads CASSGQRAAYEQYF. CDR3 in DNA: TGTGCCAGCAGTGGGCAAAGAGCAGCCTACGAGCAGTACTTC.

The chain recombines TRBV7-9 with TRBJ1-4; unclear D gene. Germline V gene lookup returns CDR1 SEHNR and CDR2 FQNEAQ (reference sequence). Trimming took off 5 bases at V and 10 bases at J, with 14 bases between the two ends. The CDR3 has 13 amino acids. In nucleotides, the CDR3 is TGTGCCAGCAGCCCGCGGGTCTCGGGAAAACTGTTTTTT. Protein sequence: CASSPRVSGKLFF.

This rearrangement joins TRBV7-3 to TRBJ2-7, with TRBD2 identical over 8 bases. The V gene end was trimmed by 11 bases and the J gene end by 5 bases; junction bases not matched to a gene: 14. Germline V gives CDR1 SGHTA, CDR2 FQGTGA. This CDR3 contains 14 residues. The CDR3 DNA sequence: TGTGCCTGGAGATGGAGCGGGAGAACCCACGAGCAGTACTTC. This encodes CAWRWSGRTHEQYF.

This clonotype came up many times. The chain uses TRBV7-9 and TRBJ1-1; D is ambiguous. CDR1 and CDR2 from the germline V gene are SEHNR and FQNEAQ (reference sequence). Trimming took 0 bases from V and 5 from J, leaving 7 bases between them. The CDR3 is 13 amino acids. The CDR3 DNA is TGTGCCAGCAGCTTAGCGGTCAAGACTGAAGCTTTCTTT. Translated, it gives CASSLAVKTEAFF.